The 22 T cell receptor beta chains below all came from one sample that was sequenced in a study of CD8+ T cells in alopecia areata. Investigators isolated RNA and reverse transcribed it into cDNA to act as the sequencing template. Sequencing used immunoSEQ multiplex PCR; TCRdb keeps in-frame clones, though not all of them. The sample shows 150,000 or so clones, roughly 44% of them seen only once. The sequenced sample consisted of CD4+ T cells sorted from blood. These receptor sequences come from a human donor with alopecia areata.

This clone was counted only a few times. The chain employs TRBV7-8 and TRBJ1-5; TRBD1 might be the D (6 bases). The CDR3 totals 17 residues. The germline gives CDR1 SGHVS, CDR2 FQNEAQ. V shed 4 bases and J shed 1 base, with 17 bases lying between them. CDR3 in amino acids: CASSYRTGSTSNQPQHF. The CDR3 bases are TGTGCCAGCAGCTATCGTACAGGGAGTACGAGCAATCAGCCCCAGCATTTT.

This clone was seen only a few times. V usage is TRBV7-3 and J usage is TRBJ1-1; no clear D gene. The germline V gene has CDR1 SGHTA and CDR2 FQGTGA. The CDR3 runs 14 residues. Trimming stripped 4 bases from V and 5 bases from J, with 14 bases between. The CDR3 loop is CASSSNPGETEAFF. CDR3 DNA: TGTGCCAGCAGCTCGAACCCCGGCGAGACTGAAGCTTTCTTT.

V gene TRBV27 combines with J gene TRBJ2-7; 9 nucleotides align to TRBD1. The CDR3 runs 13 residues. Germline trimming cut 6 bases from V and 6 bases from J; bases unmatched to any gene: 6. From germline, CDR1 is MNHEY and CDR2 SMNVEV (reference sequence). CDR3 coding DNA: TGTGCCAGCAGGGGGACAGGGCAGGGCGAGCAGTACTTC. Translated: CASRGTGQGEQYF.

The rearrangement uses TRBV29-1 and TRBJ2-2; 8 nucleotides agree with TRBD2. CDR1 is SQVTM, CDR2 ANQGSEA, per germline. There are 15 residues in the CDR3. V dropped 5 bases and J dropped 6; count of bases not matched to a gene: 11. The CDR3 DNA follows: TGCAGCGTTTTTAGCGGGAACAGTCCTTCCGGGGAGCTGTTTTTT. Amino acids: CSVFSGNSPSGELFF.

The CDR3 region is CASKSRVSMNTEAFF. The DNA of the CDR3 is TGCGCCAGCAAAAGTAGGGTTTCAATGAACACTGAAGCTTTCTTT. The gene calls are TRBV5-1 and TRBJ1-1; D gene uncertain. V dropped 6 bases and J dropped 0 bases, with 15 bases sitting between them. The CDR3 runs to 15 residues. The germline V gene encodes CDR1 SGHRS and CDR2 YFSETQ. Drawing the rest from reference TRBV5-1 and TRBJ1-1, the complete variable domain is KAGVTQTPRYLIKTRGQQVTLSCSPISGHRSVSWYQQTPGQGLQFLFEYFSETQRNKGNFPGRFSGRQFSNSRSEMNVSTLELGDSALYLCASKSRVSMNTEAFFGQGTRLTVV.

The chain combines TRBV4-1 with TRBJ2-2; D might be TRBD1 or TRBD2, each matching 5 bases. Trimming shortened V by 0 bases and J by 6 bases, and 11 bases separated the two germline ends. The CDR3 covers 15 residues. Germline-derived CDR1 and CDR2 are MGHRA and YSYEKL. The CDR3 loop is CASSQEDRGAGELFF. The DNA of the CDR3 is TGCGCCAGCAGCCAAGAGGATCGGGGCGCCGGGGAGCTGTTTTTT.

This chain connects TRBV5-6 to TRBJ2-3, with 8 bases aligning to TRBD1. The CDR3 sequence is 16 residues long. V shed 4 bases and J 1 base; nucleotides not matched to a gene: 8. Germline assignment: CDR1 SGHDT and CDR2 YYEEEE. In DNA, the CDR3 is TGTGCCAGCAGCCAGAGGACAGGGAGTGGCACAGATACGCAGTATTTT. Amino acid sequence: CASSQRTGSGTDTQYF.

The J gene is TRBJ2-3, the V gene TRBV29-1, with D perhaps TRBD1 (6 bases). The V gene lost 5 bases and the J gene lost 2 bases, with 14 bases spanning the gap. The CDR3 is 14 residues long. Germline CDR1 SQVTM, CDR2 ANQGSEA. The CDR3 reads CSVSPRQVTDTQYF. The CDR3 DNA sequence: TGCAGCGTTTCCCCTCGACAGGTCACAGATACGCAGTATTTT.

Here the CDR3 reads CASSTPQGAADTQYF. CDR3 DNA sequence: TGTGCCAGCAGTACCCCCCAGGGGGCCGCAGATACGCAGTATTTT. V is TRBV6-6 and J is TRBJ2-3; 8 positions match TRBD1. The CDR3 is 15 residues long. The V gene end was trimmed by 5 bases and the J gene end by 4 bases; junction bases not matched to a gene: 8. CDR1 is MNHNY and CDR2 is SVGAGI in the germline V gene (reference sequence).

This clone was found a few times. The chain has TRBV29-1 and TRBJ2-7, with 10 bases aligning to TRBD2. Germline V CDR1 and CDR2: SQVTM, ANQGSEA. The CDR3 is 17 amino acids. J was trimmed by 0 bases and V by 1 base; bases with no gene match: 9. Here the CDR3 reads CSVEGSGLARSSYEQYF. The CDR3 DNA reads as TGCAGCGTTGAAGGTTCGGGACTAGCGAGAAGCTCCTACGAGCAGTACTTC.

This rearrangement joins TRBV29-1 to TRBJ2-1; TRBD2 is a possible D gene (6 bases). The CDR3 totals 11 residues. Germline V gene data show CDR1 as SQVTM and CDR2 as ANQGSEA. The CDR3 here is CSPGPSEKQFF. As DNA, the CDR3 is TGCAGTCCCGGTCCTAGCGAAAAGCAGTTCTTC.

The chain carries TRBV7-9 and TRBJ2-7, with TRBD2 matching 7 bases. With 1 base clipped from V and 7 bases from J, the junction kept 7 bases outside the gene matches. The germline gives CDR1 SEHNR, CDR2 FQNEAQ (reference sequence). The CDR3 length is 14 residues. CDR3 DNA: TGTGCCAGCAGCTTAGTTGCGGGAGTGGGGGAGCAGTACTTC. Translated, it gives CASSLVAGVGEQYF.

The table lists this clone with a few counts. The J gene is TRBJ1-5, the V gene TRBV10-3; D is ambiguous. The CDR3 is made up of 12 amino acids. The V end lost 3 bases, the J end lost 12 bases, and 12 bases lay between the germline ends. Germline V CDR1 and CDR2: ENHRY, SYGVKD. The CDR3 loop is CAISEERKVQHF. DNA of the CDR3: TGTGCCATCAGTGAAGAAAGGAAGGTCCAGCATTTT.

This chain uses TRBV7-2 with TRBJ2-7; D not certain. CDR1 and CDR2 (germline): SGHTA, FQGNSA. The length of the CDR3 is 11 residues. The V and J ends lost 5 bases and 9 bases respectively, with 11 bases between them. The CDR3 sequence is CASSRDGAQYF. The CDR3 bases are TGTGCCAGCAGCCGCGACGGCGCGCAGTACTTC.

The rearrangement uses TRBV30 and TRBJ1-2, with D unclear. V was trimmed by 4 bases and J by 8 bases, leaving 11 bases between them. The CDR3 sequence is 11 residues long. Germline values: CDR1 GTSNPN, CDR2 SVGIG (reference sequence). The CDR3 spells CAWTEREGYTF. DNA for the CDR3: TGTGCCTGGACCGAGCGTGAGGGCTACACCTTC.

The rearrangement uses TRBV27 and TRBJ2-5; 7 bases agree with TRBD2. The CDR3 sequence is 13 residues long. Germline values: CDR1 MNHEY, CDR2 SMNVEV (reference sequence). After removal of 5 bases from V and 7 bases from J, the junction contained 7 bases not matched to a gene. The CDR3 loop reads CASSPPAGVTQYF. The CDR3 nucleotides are TGTGCCAGCAGTCCGCCTGCGGGGGTGACCCAGTACTTC.

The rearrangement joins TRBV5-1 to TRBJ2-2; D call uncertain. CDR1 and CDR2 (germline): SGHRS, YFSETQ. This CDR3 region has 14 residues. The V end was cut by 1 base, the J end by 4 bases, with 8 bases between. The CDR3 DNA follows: TGCGCCAGCAGCTTGCCCCATAGCACCGGGGAGCTGTTTTTT. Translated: CASSLPHSTGELFF.

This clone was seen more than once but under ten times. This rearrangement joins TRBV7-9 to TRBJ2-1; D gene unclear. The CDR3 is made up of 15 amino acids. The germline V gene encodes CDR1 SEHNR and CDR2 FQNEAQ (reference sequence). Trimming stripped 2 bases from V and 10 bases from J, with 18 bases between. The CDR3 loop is CASSLPAGGAMEQFF. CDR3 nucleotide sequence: TGTGCCAGCAGCTTACCCGCTGGCGGTGCGATGGAGCAGTTCTTC. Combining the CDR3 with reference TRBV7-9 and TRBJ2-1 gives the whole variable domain DTGVSQNPRHKITKRGQNVTFRCDPISEHNRLYWYRQTLGQGPEFLTYFQNEAQLEKSRLLSDRFSAERPKGSFSTLEIQRTEQGDSAMYLCASSLPAGGAMEQFFGPGTRLTVL.

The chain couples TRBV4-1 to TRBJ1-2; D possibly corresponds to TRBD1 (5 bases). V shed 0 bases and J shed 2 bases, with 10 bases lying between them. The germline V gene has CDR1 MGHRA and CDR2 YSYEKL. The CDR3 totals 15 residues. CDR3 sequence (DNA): TGCGCCAGCAGCCAAGAACAGGTTCTGAACTATGGCTACACCTTC. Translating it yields CASSQEQVLNYGYTF.

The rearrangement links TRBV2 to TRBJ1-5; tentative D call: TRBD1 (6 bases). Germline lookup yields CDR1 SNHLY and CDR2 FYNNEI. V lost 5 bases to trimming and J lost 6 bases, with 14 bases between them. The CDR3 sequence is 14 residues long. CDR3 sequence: CASSQDRLGQPQHF. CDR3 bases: TGTGCCAGCAGTCAGGACAGACTTGGTCAGCCCCAGCATTTT.

CDR3 loop: CASSLPPVTEQYF. CDR3 nucleotides: TGTGCCAGCAGCCTACCCCCGGTAACCGAGCAGTACTTC. This chain connects TRBV6-6 to TRBJ2-7; D gene unclear. The CDR3 contains 13 residues. CDR1 MNHNY and CDR2 SVGAGI come from the germline V gene (reference sequence). V lost 6 bases, J lost 6 bases, and 15 bases lay in between.

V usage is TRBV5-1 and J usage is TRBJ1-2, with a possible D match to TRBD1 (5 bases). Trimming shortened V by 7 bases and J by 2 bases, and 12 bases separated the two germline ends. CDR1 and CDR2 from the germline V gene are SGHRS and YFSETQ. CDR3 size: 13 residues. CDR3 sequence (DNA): TGCGCCAGCGGCCCCGACAGCAACTATGGCTACACCTTC. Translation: CASGPDSNYGYTF.